Described below is a single T cell receptor beta chain sequence and its context. Its antigen is not identified. This specimen comes from a study of brain metastases from non-small cell lung cancer. General study points: Compared with primary tumors, brain metastases showed less T-cell infiltration. Paired brain metastases and primary tumors largely shared TCR repertoires.

Some clones are missing from TCRdb's copy, which holds only in-frame ones; the method was immunoSEQ multiplex PCR. The table records about 2,000 clones, 91% of them present only once. Germline CDR1 reads ENHRY; CDR2 reads SYGVKD. The V segment lost 6 bases and the J segment 6 bases; nucleotides outside the gene matches: 10. CDR3 length: 16 amino acids. The TCR was taken from a donor at least 40 years old with non-small cell lung cancer. The chain is built from TRBV10-3 and TRBJ1-4; the match to TRBD1 covers 10 bases. Sequenced sample: primary lung tumor tissue. CDR3 sequence: CAISSGQGGGDEKLFF. CDR3 bases: TGTGCCATCAGCTCCGGACAGGGGGGAGGTGATGAAAAACTGTTTTTT.